The 7 T cell receptor beta chains in this list originate from one sample, sequenced in a study of shared clonotypes between healthy human individuals. Assay used: immunoSEQ multiplex PCR; TCRdb lists only in-frame clones, some missing. The data show approximately 2,300,000 clones, about 90% seen once. Sequenced: naive CD4+ T cells from PBMCs. The subset was: CD45RA+ positively selected. Every receptor here comes from a man younger than 35 in good health. Some clones in this sample may be carry-over from other donors' samples.

This rearrangement joins TRBV10-3 to TRBJ1-4, with a weak D call TRBD1 (6 bases). The germline V and J ends were trimmed by 3 bases and 3 bases, with 14 bases remaining between them. The CDR3 is 16 amino acids. The germline gives CDR1 ENHRY, CDR2 SYGVKD. For the CDR3, the DNA is TGTGCCATCAGTGACCGTGACAGGAACCCTAATGAAAAACTGTTTTTT. It codes for CAISDRDRNPNEKLFF.

This chain links TRBV28 with TRBJ2-1, with D tentatively TRBD1 (5 bases). CDR3 length: 13 residues. V dropped 6 bases and J dropped 4 bases, with 10 bases sitting between them. CDR1 and CDR2 (germline): MDHEN, SYDVKM. The CDR3 nucleotides are TGTGCCAGCAGAAGAGACAGATACAATGAGCAGTTCTTC. This translates into CASRRDRYNEQFF.

As for this clone: Different DNA sequences within this sample yield the same CDR3. The chain has TRBV18 and TRBJ2-2; the D is unclear. With 6 bases removed from V and 0 bases from J, the gap between germline ends came to 11 bases. Germline CDR1 and CDR2: KGHSH and LQKENI. The CDR3 runs 15 residues. CDR3 DNA sequence: TGTGCCAGCTCCCCCCGGCAGCCGAACACCGGGGAGCTGTTTTTT. Protein product: CASSPRQPNTGELFF.

V is TRBV6-5 and J is TRBJ2-5, with D possibly being TRBD1 or TRBD2 (5 bases each). The CDR3 consists of 13 residues. V was pared by 6 bases and J by 5 bases, with 13 bases between. Germline V gene lookup returns CDR1 MNHEY and CDR2 SVGAGI. CDR3 nucleotide sequence: TGTGCCAGCAGCCGGGGCCCCCCGGAGACCCAGTACTTC. Amino acids: CASSRGPPETQYF.

This chain connects TRBV18 to TRBJ1-4; no reliable D call. The germline CDR1 and CDR2 sequences are KGHSH and LQKENI. The CDR3 runs to 15 residues. The ends were cut back, 2 bases at V and 2 bases at J, with 9 bases in the middle. The CDR3 region is CASSPRSATNEKLFF. The CDR3 coding sequence is TGTGCCAGCTCACCAAGGTCAGCCACTAATGAAAAACTGTTTTTT.

The chain joins TRBV30 to TRBJ1-3; tentatively, D is TRBD1 (5 bases). Germline V gene lookup returns CDR1 GTSNPN and CDR2 SVGIG (reference sequence). CDR3 length: 14 amino acids. V was trimmed by 3 bases and J by 9 bases, leaving 18 bases between them. CDR3 protein: CAWSPSGGSGTIYF. The CDR3, as DNA: TGTGCCTGGAGCCCCAGCGGGGGATCGGGCACCATATATTTT. Full variable domain (remainder filled in from reference TRBV30 and TRBJ1-3): SQTIHQWPATLVQPVGSPLSLECTVEGTSNPNLYWYRQAAGRGLQLLFYSVGIGQISSEVPQNLSASRPQDRQFILSSKKLLLSDSGFYLCAWSPSGGSGTIYFGEGSWLTVV.

This clone was detected once. The chain employs TRBV2 and TRBJ2-7; TRBD1 matches 11 bases. Looked up from germline, CDR1 is SNHLY and CDR2 is FYNNEI. V lost 7 bases and J lost 6; bases outside the gene matches: 8. The CDR3 has 14 residues. In DNA form, the CDR3 reads TGTGCCAGCAACGGACAGGGGGCTCTTTCCGAGCAGTACTTC. Translated, it gives CASNGQGALSEQYF. The variable domain in full, with the rest retrieved from reference TRBV2 and TRBJ2-7, is EPEVTQTPSHQVTQMGQEVILRCVPISNHLYFYWYRQILGQKVEFLVSFYNNEISEKSEIFDDQFSVERPDGSNFTLKIRSTKLEDSAMYFCASNGQGALSEQYFGPGTRLTVT.